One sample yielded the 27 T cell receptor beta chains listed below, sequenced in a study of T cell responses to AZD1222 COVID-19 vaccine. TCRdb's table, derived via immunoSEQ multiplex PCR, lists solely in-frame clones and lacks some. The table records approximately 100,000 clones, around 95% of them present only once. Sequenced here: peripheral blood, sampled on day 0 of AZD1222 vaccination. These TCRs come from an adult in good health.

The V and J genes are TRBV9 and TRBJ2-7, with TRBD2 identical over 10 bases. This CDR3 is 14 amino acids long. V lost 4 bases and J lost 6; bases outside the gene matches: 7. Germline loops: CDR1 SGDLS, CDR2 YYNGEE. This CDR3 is CASSTGLALGEQYF. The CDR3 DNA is TGTGCCAGCAGCACGGGACTAGCGCTTGGCGAGCAGTACTTC. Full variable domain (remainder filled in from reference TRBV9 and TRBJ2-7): DSGVTQTPKHLITATGQRVTLRCSPRSGDLSVYWYQQSLDQGLQFLIQYYNGEERAKGNILERFSAQQFPDLHSELNLSSLELGDSALYFCASSTGLALGEQYFGPGTRLTVT.

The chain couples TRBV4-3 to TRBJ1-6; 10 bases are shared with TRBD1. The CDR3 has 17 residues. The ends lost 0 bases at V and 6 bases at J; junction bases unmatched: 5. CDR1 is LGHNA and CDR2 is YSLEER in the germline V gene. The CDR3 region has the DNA TGCGCCAGCAGCCAAGAGACGGGGACAGGGGTTAATTCACCCCTCCACTTT. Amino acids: CASSQETGTGVNSPLHF.

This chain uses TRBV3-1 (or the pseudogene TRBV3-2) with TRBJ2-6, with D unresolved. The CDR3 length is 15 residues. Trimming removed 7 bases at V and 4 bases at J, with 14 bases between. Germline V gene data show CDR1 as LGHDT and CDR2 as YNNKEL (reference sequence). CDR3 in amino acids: CASNFGSSGANVLTF. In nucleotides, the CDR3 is TGTGCCAGCAATTTCGGGTCCTCGGGGGCCAACGTCCTGACTTTC.

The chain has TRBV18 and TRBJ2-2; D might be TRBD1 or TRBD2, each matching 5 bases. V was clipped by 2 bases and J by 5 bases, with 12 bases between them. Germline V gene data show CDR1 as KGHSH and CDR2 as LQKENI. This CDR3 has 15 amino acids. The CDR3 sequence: CASSPDGGWTGELFF. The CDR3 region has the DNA TGTGCCAGCTCACCAGATGGGGGTTGGACCGGGGAGCTGTTTTTT.

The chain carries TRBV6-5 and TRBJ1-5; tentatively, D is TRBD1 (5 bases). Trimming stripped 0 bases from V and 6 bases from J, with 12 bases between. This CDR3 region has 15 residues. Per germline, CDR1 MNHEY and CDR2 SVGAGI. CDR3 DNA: TGTGCCAGCAGTTACTCAGCAGGGTTGGGTCAGCCCCAGCATTTT. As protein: CASSYSAGLGQPQHF.

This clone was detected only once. CDR3 loop: CSASKGTGPNEQFF. The DNA for the CDR3 is TGCAGTGCTAGTAAGGGGACAGGGCCGAATGAGCAGTTCTTC. The chain joins TRBV20-1 to TRBJ2-1; 9 bases line up with TRBD1. The germline gives CDR1 DFQATT, CDR2 SNEGSKA (reference sequence). V dropped 3 bases and J dropped 7; count of bases not matched to a gene: 7. This CDR3 region has 14 residues.

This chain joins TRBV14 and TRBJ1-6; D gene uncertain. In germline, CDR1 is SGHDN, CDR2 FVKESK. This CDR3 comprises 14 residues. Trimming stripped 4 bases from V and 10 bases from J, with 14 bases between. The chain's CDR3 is CASSPDRRYSPLHF. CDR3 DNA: TGTGCCAGCAGCCCCGACCGCCGGTACTCACCCCTCCACTTT.

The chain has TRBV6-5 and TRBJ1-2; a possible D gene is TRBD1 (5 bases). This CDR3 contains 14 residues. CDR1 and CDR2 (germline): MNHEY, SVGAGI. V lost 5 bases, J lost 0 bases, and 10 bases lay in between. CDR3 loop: CASSRDLTNYGYTF. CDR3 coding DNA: TGTGCCAGCAGTCGGGACCTCACTAACTATGGCTACACCTTC.

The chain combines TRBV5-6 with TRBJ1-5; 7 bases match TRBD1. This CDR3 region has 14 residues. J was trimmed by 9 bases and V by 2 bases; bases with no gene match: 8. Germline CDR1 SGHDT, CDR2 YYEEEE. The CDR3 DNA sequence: TGTGCCAGCAGCTTAACAGGGGAGGTGAGGCCCCAGCATTTT. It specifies CASSLTGEVRPQHF.

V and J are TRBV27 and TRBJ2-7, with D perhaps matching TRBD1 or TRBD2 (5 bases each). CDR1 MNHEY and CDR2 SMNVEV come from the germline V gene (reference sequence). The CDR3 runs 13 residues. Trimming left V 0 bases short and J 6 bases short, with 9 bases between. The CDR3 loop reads CASSLSSGAEQYF. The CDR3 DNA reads TGTGCCAGCAGTTTATCATCCGGGGCCGAGCAGTACTTC.

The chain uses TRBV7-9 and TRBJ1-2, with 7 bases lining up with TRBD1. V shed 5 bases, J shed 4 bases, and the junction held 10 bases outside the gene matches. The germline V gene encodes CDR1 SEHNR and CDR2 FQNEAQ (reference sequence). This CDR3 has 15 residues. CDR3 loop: CASSLGQARVYGYTF. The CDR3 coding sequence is TGTGCCAGCAGCCTTGGACAGGCTCGGGTCTATGGCTACACCTTC.

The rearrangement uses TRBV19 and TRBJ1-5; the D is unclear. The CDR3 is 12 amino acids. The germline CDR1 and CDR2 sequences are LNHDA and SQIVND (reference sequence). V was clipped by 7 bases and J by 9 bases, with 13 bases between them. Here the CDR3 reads CASNLANGPQHF. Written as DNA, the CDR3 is TGTGCCAGTAATTTAGCGAATGGGCCCCAGCATTTT.

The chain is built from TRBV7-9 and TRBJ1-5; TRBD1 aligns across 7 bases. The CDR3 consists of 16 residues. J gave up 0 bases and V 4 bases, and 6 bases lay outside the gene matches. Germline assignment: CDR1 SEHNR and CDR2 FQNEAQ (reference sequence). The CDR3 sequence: CASSSTTGNSNQPQHF. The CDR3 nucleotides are TGTGCCAGCAGCTCCACGACAGGGAATAGCAATCAGCCCCAGCATTTT.

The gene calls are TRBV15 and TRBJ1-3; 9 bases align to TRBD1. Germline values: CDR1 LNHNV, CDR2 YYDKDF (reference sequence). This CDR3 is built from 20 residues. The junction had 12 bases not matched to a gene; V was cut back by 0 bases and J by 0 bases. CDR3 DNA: TGTGCCACCAGCAGAGAAGGGACAGGGACATTTTTGGGCTCTGGAAACACCATATATTTT. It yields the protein CATSREGTGTFLGSGNTIYF. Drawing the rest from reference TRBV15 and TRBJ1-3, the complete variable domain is DAMVIQNPRYQVTQFGKPVTLSCSQTLNHNVMYWYQQKSSQAPKLLFHYYDKDFNNEADTPDNFQSRRPNTSFCFLDIRSPGLGDTAMYLCATSREGTGTFLGSGNTIYFGEGSWLTVV.

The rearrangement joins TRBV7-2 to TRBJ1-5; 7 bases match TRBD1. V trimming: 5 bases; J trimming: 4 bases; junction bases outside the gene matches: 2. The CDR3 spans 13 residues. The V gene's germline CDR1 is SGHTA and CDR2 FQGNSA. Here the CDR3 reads CASSIRGNQPQHF. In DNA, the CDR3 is TGTGCCAGCAGCATCAGGGGGAATCAGCCCCAGCATTTT. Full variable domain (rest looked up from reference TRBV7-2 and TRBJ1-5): GAGVSQSPSNKVTEKGKDVELRCDPISGHTALYWYRQSLGQGLEFLIYFQGNSAPDKSGLPSDRFSAERTGGSVSTLTIQRTQQEDSAVYLCASSIRGNQPQHFGDGTRLSIL.

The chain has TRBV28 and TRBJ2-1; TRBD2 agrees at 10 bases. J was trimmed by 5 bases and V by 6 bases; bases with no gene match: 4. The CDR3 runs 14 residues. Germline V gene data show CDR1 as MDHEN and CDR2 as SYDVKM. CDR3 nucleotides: TGTGCCAGCAGCCGACTAGCGGGTAACAATGAGCAGTTCTTC. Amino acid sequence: CASSRLAGNNEQFF.

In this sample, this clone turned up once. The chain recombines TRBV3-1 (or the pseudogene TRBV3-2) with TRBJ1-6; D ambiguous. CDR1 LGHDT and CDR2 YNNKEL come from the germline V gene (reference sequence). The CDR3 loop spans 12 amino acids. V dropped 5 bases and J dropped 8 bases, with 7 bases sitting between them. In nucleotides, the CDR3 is TGTGCCAGCAGCTTTGCTCATTCACCCCTCCACTTT. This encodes CASSFAHSPLHF.

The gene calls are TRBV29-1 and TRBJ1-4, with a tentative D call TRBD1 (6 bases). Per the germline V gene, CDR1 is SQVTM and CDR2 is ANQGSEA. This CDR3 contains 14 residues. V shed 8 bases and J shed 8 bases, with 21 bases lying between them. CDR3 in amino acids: CSILLGTRGEKLFF. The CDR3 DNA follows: TGCAGCATACTCCTCGGGACACGTGGGGAAAAACTGTTTTTT.

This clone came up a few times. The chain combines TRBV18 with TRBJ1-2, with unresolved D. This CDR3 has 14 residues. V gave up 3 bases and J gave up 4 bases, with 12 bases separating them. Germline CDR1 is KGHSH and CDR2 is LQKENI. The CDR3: CASSPESRGYGYTF. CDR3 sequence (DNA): TGTGCCAGCTCACCCGAATCGCGAGGCTATGGCTACACCTTC.

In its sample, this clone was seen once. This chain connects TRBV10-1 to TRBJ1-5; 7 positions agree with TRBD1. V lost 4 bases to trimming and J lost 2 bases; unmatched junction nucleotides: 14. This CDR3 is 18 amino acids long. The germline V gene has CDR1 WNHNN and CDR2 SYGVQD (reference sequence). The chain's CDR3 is CASSVVWTPDRGNQPQHF. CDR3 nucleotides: TGCGCCAGCAGTGTTGTGTGGACCCCAGACAGGGGCAATCAGCCCCAGCATTTT.

The DNA of the CDR3 is TGTGCCACCAAGGAGGGGGCCGTTGGTGGCTACACCTTC. Residues: CATKEGAVGGYTF. The chain uses TRBV6-5 and TRBJ1-2; 7 bases align to TRBD1. The CDR3 runs 13 residues. Unmatched junction bases numbered 12, after V lost 10 bases and J lost 7 bases. Per germline, CDR1 MNHEY and CDR2 SVGAGI.

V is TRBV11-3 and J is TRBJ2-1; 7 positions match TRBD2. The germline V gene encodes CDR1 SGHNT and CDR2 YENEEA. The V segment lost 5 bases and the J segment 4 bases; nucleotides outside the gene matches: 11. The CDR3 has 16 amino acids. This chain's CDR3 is CASSLNKAGKYNEQFF. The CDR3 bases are TGTGCCAGCAGCCTGAACAAAGCGGGAAAATACAATGAGCAGTTCTTC.

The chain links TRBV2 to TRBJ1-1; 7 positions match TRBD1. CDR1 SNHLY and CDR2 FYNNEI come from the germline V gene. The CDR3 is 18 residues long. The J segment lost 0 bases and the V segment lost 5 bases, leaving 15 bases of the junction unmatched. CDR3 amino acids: CASSPNRRLQGMNTEAFF. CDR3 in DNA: TGTGCCAGCAGTCCCAATCGACGTTTACAGGGGATGAACACTGAAGCTTTCTTT.

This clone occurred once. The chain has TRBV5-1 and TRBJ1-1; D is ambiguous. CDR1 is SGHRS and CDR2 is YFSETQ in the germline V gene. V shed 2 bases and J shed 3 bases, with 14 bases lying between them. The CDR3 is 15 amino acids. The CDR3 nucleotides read TGCGCCAGCAGCTTAGGGCTCTGGTTCGACACTGAAGCTTTCTTT. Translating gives CASSLGLWFDTEAFF.

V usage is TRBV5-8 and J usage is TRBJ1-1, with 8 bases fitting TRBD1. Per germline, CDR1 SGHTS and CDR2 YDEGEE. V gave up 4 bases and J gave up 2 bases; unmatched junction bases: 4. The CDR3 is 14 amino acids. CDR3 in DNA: TGTGCCAGCAGCCGACAGGGGTTCAACACTGAAGCTTTCTTT. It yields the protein CASSRQGFNTEAFF.

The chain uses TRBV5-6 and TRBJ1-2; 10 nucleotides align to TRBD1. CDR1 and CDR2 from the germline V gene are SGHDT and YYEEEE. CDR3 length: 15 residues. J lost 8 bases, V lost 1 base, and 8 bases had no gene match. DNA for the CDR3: TGTGCCAGCAGCTTGCAAGGGACAGGGGTAAAGGGCTACACCTTC. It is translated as CASSLQGTGVKGYTF.

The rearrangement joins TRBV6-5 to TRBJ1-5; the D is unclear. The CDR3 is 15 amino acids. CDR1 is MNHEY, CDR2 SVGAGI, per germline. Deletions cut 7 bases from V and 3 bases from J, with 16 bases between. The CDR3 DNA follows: TGTGCCAGCACCGAACTCGACCGACCCAATCAGCCCCAGCATTTT. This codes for CASTELDRPNQPQHF.